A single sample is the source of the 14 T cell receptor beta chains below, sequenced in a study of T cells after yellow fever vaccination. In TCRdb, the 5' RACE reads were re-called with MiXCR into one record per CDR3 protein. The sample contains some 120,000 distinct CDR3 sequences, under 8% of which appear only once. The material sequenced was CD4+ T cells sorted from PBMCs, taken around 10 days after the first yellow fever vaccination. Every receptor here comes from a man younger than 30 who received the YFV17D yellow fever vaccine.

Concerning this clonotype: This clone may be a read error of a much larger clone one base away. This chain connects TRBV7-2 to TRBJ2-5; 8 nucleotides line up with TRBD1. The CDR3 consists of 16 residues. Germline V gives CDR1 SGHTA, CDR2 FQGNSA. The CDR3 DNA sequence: TGTGCCCGCAGTCGTTTGACAGGGGTTCTCGGTGAGACCCAGTACTTC. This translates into CARSRLTGVLGETQYF.

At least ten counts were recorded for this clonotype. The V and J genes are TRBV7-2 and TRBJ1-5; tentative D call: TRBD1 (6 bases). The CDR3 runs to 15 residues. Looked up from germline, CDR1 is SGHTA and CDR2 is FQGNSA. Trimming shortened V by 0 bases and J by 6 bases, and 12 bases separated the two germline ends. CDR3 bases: TGTGCCAGCAGCTTAGCGCCGGGGGGCGTTCAGCCCCAGCATTTT. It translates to CASSLAPGGVQPQHF.

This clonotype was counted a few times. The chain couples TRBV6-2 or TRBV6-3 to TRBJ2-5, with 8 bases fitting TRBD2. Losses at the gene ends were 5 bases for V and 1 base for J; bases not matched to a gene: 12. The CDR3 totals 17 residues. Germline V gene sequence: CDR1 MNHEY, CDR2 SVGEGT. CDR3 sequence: CASSRARSGGLQETQYF. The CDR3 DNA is TGTGCCAGCAGTCGGGCGAGGAGCGGGGGCCTCCAAGAGACCCAGTACTTC.

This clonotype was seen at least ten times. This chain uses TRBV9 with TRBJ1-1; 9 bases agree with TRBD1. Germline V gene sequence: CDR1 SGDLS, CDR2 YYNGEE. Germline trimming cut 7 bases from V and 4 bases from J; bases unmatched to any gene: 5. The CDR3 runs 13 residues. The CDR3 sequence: CASQGQGATEAFF. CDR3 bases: TGTGCCAGCCAGGGACAGGGAGCCACTGAAGCTTTCTTT.

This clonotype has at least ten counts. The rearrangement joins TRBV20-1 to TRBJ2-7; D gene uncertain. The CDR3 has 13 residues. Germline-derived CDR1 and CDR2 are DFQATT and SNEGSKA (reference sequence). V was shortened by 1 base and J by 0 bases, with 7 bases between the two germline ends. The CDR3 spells CSARGRVSYEQYV. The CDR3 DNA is TGCAGTGCTAGAGGAAGGGTCTCCTACGAGCAGTACGTC.

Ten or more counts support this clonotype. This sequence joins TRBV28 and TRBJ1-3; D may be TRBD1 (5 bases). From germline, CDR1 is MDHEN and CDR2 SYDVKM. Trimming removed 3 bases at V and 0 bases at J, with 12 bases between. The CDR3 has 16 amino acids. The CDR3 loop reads CASSLGLLPSGNTIYF. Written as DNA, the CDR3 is TGTGCCAGCAGTTTGGGACTCCTACCCTCTGGAAACACCATATATTTT.

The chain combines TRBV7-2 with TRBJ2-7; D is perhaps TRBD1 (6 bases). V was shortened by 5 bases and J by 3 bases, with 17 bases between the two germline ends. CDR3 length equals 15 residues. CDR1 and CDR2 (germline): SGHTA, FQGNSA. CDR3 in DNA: TGTGCCAGCAGCAAGGGCCAGGGGCCCTGCTACGAGCAGTACTTC. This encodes CASSKGQGPCYEQYF.

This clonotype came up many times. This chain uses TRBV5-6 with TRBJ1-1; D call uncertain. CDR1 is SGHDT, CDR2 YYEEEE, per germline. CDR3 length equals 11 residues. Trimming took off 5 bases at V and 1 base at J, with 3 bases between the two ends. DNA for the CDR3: TGTGCCAGCAGAAGGAACACTGAAGCTTTCTTT. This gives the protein CASRRNTEAFF.

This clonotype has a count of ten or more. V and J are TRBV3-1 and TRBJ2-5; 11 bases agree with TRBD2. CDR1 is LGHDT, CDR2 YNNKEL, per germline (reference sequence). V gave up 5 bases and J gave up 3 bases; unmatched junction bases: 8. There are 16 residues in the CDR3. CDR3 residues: CASSAALAGGKETQYF. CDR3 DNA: TGTGCCAGCAGCGCCGCTTTAGCGGGGGGGAAAGAGACCCAGTACTTC.

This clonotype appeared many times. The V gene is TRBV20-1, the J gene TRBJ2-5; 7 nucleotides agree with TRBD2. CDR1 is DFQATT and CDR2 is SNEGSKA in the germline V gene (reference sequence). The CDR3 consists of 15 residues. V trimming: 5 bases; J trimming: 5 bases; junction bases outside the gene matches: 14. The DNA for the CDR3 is TGCAGTGCTCCGCTTGGCGGGGCGGGAGCTGAGACCCAGTACTTC. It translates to CSAPLGGAGAETQYF.

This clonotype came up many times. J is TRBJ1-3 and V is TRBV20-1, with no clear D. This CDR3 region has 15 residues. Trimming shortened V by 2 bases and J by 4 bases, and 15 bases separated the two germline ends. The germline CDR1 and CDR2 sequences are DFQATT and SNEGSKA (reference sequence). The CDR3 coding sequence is TGCAGTGCTAGAACCGCCACCGGATCCGGAAACACCATATATTTT. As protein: CSARTATGSGNTIYF.

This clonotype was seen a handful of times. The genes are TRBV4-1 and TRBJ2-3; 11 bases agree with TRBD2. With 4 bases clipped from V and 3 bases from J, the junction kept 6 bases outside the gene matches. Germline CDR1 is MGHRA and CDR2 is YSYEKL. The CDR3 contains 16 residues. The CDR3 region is CASSRLTSGITDTQYF. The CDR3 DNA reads TGCGCCAGCAGCCGCCTGACTAGCGGGATTACAGATACGCAGTATTTT.

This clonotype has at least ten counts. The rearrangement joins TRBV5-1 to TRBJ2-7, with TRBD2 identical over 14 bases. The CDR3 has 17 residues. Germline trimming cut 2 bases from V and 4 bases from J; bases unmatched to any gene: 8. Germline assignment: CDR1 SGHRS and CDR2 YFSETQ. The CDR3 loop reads CASSLGLAGGLRYEQYF. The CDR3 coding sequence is TGCGCCAGCAGCTTAGGACTAGCGGGGGGCCTGCGGTACGAGCAGTACTTC. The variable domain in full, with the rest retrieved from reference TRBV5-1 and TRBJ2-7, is KAGVTQTPRYLIKTRGQQVTLSCSPISGHRSVSWYQQTPGQGLQFLFEYFSETQRNKGNFPGRFSGRQFSNSRSEMNVSTLELGDSALYLCASSLGLAGGLRYEQYFGPGTRLTVT.

CDR3: CASREGPYGYTF. DNA of the CDR3: TGTGCCAGCCGAGAGGGCCCCTATGGCTACACCTTC. This rearrangement joins TRBV7-2 to TRBJ1-2; D unresolved. The CDR3 covers 12 residues. The germline V gene encodes CDR1 SGHTA and CDR2 FQGNSA. V gave up 8 bases and J gave up 4 bases, with 11 bases separating them.